These T cell receptor beta chains were read from a single sample in a study of OX40 agonist ivuxolimab in advanced cancers. The repertoire was sequenced with immunoSEQ multiplex PCR; TCRdb's copy has only in-frame clones and lacks some. This table holds under 80,000 clones, around 89% found once. Sequencing was performed on CD4+ or CD8+ T cells sorted from blood, taken in a trial of the OX40 agonist ivuxolimab. The receptors were gathered from an adult with an advanced solid tumor such as melanoma, head and neck, liver or kidney cancer. CDR3s leave out the opening cysteine and the closing phenylalanine or tryptophan. Fields, in order: V gene, CDR3 protein.

>TRBV15
ATSRDRSLRPQH
>TRBV10-3
AISSGGGETQY
>TRBV10-3
AISSSTSGRVDGELF
>TRBV6-1
ASGPAVTYEQY
>TRBV19
ASSIGGGDTYEQY
>TRBV5-1
ASSFQTGADTQY
>TRBV11-3
ASSLDSTDTQY
>TRBV9
ASRPSPSGLYTDTQY
>TRBV7-9
ASSSPPGGGWDEQF
>TRBV4-1
ASSPDRGRVGYT
>TRBV30
AWSVGTSGRANEQF
>TRBV7-9
ASSLAEAGSYGYT
>TRBV2
ASDYGGLNQPQH
>TRBV7-9
ASSRVAGSYNEQF
>TRBV14
ASSQGSGRALYEQY
>TRBV6-1
ASSEALAGINTGELF
>TRBV5-6
ASSPTSGRAGDTQY
>TRBV18
ASSPGQGALSGANVLT
>TRBV18
ASSPILTGDEQY
>TRBV6-1
ASSDGGPLRVMGY
>TRBV19
ASSALDTLAKNIQY
>TRBV28
ASRARTYSYEQY
>TRBV7-9
ASSLGQVITDTQY
>TRBV6-1
ASSEAPGHSNQPQH
>TRBV5-1
ASSPGLAGGEQY
>TRBV11-2
ASSWTSGNVGEQF
>TRBV7-2
ASSFEPGVTGELF
>TRBV28
ASSLDRAREKLF
>TRBV6-1
ASSDGGLGEKLF
>TRBV18
ASSPGGDQPQH
>TRBV30
AWSNNRVGETQY
>TRBV28
ASRTSGRTDTQY
>TRBV28
ASSRRVHEKLF
>TRBV4-1
ASSQDLGFSGQGRAYEQY
>TRBV27
ASSLGGPGRPQH
>TRBV11-2
ASSSRRQIDIQY
>TRBV7-2
ASTPGGTTKQF
>TRBV19
ASSIDTLAGYNEQF
>TRBV28
ASSSQSPGLRTLH
>TRBV5-1
ASSLFLSGRMWEQY
>TRBV6-5
ASTSSRETQY
>TRBV21-1
ASSNWLSGSPKLETQY
>TRBV15
ATSRSPTRGFDEQY
>TRBV28
ASSPLMREETQY
>TRBV5-1
ASSASGGSYEQY
>TRBV9
ASSVAPQGEQY
>TRBV5-1
ASSATSYEQY
>TRBV30
AWKASGRATYEQY
>TRBV29-1
SVVRDSLSEQY
>TRBV7-8
ASSSTGGWNTIY